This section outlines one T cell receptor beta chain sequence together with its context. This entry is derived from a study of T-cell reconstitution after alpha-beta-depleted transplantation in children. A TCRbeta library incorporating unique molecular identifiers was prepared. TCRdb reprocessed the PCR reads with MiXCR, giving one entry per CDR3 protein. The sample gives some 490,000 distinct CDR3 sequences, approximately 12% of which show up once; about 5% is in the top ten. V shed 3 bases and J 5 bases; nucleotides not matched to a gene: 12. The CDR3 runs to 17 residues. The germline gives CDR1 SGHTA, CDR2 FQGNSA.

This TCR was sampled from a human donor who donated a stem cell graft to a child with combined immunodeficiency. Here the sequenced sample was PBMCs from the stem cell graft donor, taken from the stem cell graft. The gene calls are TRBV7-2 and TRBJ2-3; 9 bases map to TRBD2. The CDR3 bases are TGTGCCAGCAGCTTGATAGCGGGAGTCTATTTTGGAGATACGCAGTATTTT. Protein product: CASSLIAGVYFGDTQYF.